This TCR beta chain derives from a study of blood T cell repertoires in COVID-19 (dated by TCRdb to 2018 to 2021). Broadly, across the study: Collaborator samples came from the United States, Italy and Spain and covered acute and convalescent phases of COVID-19. Deeply sampled blood TCRbeta repertoires from subjects exposed to, actively infected with, or recovered from COVID-19 were included in the dataset. HLA class I and class II types, where available, came from metadata supplied by the sample provider rather than from assay-based typing. The samples were drawn from the first 160 participants of the ongoing ImmuneRACE study and from some 1,300 subjects provided by 6 global collaborators. The material from the prospective study consisted of cDNA or gDNA derived from T cells, B-cell-depleted T cells, or PBMCs. A de-identified subject ID, COVID-19 status, age in years and sex were almost always included in the sample metadata. A freely available public database, intended as a resource for researchers studying the immune response to SARS-CoV-2, is where the repertoires were released.

Whole blood was collected in K2EDTA tubes by collaborating institutions according to the institutions' own protocols. For TCRbeta analysis, collaborators shipped samples in one of three forms: frozen whole blood, isolated PBMCs, or DNA extracted from either of those sample types. TCRbeta CDR3 regions were amplified from genomic DNA using the immunoSEQ Assay, a bias-controlled multiplex PCR. The original methods were these. Within the assay, amplification of reference gene primers was used to estimate how many nucleated cells each sample contained. Sequence reads were collapsed and filtered to measure the absolute abundance of every unique TCRbeta CDR3 rearrangement. For each sample, productive Simpson clonality was calculated as the square root of Simpson's diversity index across productive rearrangements. TCRdb holds this immuneACCESS table with in-frame rearrangements only. Some clones are missing; in checked studies, unresolved V genes explain under half, and the rest has no known cause. Clone size and V and J calls were adopted from that table, with D and trimming inferred from the DNA. The sample yields under 300,000 clones; about 83% were counted once. The ten most abundant clones make up around 6% of the sample.

Regarding this clone: No cognate antigen has been identified for it. Base qualities are missing; no much larger clone stands one base away.

Study-wide conclusions, independent of this receptor: The amount of clinical and demographic metadata varied by source and participant and was provided uncurated.

The sequencing input was peripheral blood. This receptor was taken from an elderly man with acute or convalescent COVID-19.

The CDR3 sequence is CASSLGGEPNYEQYF. The nucleotides read TGCGCCAGCAGCTTGGGGGGGGAGCCGAACTACGAGCAGTACTTC. The sequence links TRBV5-1 to TRBJ2-7; a tentative D call is TRBD2 (6 bases match). The germline V gene encodes CDR1 SGHRS and CDR2 YFSETQ. V is shortened by 0 bases, J by 3 bases, and the region joining them spans 13 bases. The CDR3 starts with the cysteine, ends with the phenylalanine, and has 15 residues. Kept here is only the CDR3 DNA, which spans 45 bases and is read in frame from base 1.